The 16 T cell receptor beta chains below come from one sample, sequenced in a study of T cell responses to AZD1222 COVID-19 vaccine. Assay: immunoSEQ multiplex PCR; the TCRdb copy retains only in-frame clones and omits some. The repertoire holds roughly 160,000 clones, with about 90% as singletons. This material consisted of peripheral blood, taken on day 0 of AZD1222 vaccination. The receptor source for this set is an adult in good health.

The V gene is TRBV6-2 or TRBV6-3, the J gene TRBJ2-7; the D is unclear. The CDR3 runs 12 residues. Germline loops: CDR1 MNHEY, CDR2 SVGEGT. V was trimmed by 6 bases and J by 5 bases, leaving 11 bases between them. The CDR3 loop reads CASSKISDEQYF. As DNA, the CDR3 is TGTGCCAGCAGCAAAATCAGCGACGAGCAGTACTTC.

The V and J genes are TRBV6-5 and TRBJ1-5, with D hard to call. The CDR3 has 15 residues. The germline CDR1 and CDR2 sequences are MNHEY and SVGAGI. The ends were cut back, 6 bases at V and 2 bases at J, with 14 bases in the middle. DNA of the CDR3: TGTGCCAGCAGGGTCCGGGTCGGGGGCAATCAGCCCCAGCATTTT. Residues: CASRVRVGGNQPQHF.

The chain employs TRBV27 and TRBJ2-1, with D unresolved. V shed 5 bases and J shed 4 bases, with 18 bases lying between them. Germline values: CDR1 MNHEY, CDR2 SMNVEV (reference sequence). The CDR3 has 16 amino acids. CDR3 in amino acids: CASSPSSGPPYNEQFF. CDR3 nucleotide sequence: TGTGCCAGCAGTCCCAGTTCCGGGCCCCCTTACAATGAGCAGTTCTTC.

This chain connects TRBV28 to TRBJ2-3; 10 positions match TRBD2. The CDR3 extends over 16 amino acids. Germline lookup yields CDR1 MDHEN and CDR2 SYDVKM. With V trimmed by 4 bases and J by 5 bases, 9 bases remained unmatched. CDR3 region: CASSSYSGGRRDTQYF. Written as DNA, the CDR3 is TGTGCCAGCAGTTCCTATAGCGGGGGGCGTAGAGATACGCAGTATTTT.

The chain recombines TRBV18 with TRBJ2-4; no clear D. In germline, CDR1 is KGHSH, CDR2 LQKENI. The V end was cut by 4 bases, the J end by 5 bases, with 6 bases between. The CDR3 consists of 12 residues. The CDR3 sequence is CASSQEENIQYF. The DNA of the CDR3 is TGTGCCAGCTCACAAGAAGAAAACATTCAGTACTTC.

This chain connects TRBV29-1 to TRBJ2-1; a possible D gene is TRBD2 (6 bases). Germline assignment: CDR1 SQVTM and CDR2 ANQGSEA. The CDR3 runs to 13 residues. Trimming removed 5 bases at V and 5 bases at J, with 13 bases between. The CDR3 bases are TGCAGCGTTCATGGGGGACTGAACAATGAGCAGTTCTTC. Its translation: CSVHGGLNNEQFF.

V usage is TRBV7-2 and J usage is TRBJ2-1, with a tentative D call TRBD1 (6 bases). The CDR3 consists of 16 residues. CDR1 is SGHTA, CDR2 FQGNSA, per germline. The V gene lost 2 bases and the J gene lost 5 bases, with 16 bases spanning the gap. CDR3 in DNA: TGTGCCAGCAGCTTAAGGGTAGGACAGCTGAACAATGAGCAGTTCTTC. Encoded protein: CASSLRVGQLNNEQFF.

Points on this clone: Other nucleotide sequences in the sample specify the same CDR3. This sequence joins TRBV3-1 (or the pseudogene TRBV3-2) and TRBJ2-7, with TRBD1 as a possible D gene (5 bases). The V and J ends lost 3 bases and 0 bases respectively, with 9 bases between them. The CDR3 covers 14 residues. Per the germline V gene, CDR1 is LGHDT and CDR2 is YNNKEL (reference sequence). The CDR3 reads CASSQRQSSYEQYF. CDR3 coding DNA: TGTGCCAGCAGCCAGAGACAGAGCTCCTACGAGCAGTACTTC.

The V gene is TRBV16, the J gene TRBJ2-1; 9 positions agree with TRBD1. Germline V gives CDR1 KGHSY, CDR2 FQNENV. The CDR3 runs 14 residues. After removal of 5 bases from V and 6 bases from J, the junction contained 5 bases not matched to a gene. The CDR3 protein is CASSYRGPVNEQFF. In DNA form, the CDR3 reads TGTGCCAGCAGCTACAGGGGGCCAGTCAATGAGCAGTTCTTC.

The chain has TRBV27 and TRBJ1-4, with a tentative D call TRBD1 (6 bases). V shed 6 bases and J shed 6 bases, with 14 bases lying between them. Germline CDR1 MNHEY, CDR2 SMNVEV (reference sequence). This CDR3 is built from 14 residues. CDR3 nucleotides: TGTGCCAGCAGCCTCCTAGGGGGGCATGAAAAACTGTTTTTT. It encodes CASSLLGGHEKLFF.

CDR3 DNA: TGTGCCAGCACCTTCATGGGCACTGAAGCTTTCTTT. As protein: CASTFMGTEAFF. V and J are TRBV6-6 and TRBJ1-1; no reliable D call. Trimming cost V 7 bases and J 4 bases, with 10 bases left between them. This CDR3 has 12 residues. From germline, CDR1 is MNHNY and CDR2 SVGAGI (reference sequence).

V and J are TRBV6-5 and TRBJ1-5; 7 nucleotides align to TRBD1. Trimming took 6 bases from V and 2 from J; bases not matched to a gene: 7. From germline, CDR1 is MNHEY and CDR2 SVGAGI. This CDR3 comprises 15 residues. The CDR3 reads CASRAQGTGNQPQHF. CDR3 nucleotide sequence: TGTGCCAGCAGGGCACAGGGGACGGGCAATCAGCCCCAGCATTTT.

The chain couples TRBV18 to TRBJ1-1, with D possibly matching TRBD1 (6 bases). The CDR3 loop spans 15 amino acids. Germline V CDR1 and CDR2: KGHSH, LQKENI. Trimming removed 3 bases at V and 4 bases at J, with 15 bases between. The CDR3 spells CASSPRQTGTTEAFF. CDR3 nucleotides: TGTGCCAGCTCACCTCGACAAACAGGGACCACTGAAGCTTTCTTT.

The chain joins TRBV5-6 to TRBJ2-1, with 7 bases that match TRBD1. J lost 7 bases, V lost 0 bases, and 10 bases had no gene match. The germline V gene has CDR1 SGHDT and CDR2 YYEEEE. The CDR3 covers 16 residues. In nucleotides, the CDR3 is TGTGCCAGCAGCTTGGGGACAGGCCGTCCCCCTAATGAGCAGTTCTTC. This encodes CASSLGTGRPPNEQFF. The full variable domain, its missing parts supplied by reference TRBV5-6 and TRBJ2-1, is DAGVTQSPTHLIKTRGQQVTLRCSPKSGHDTVSWYQQALGQGPQFIFQYYEEEERQRGNFPDRFSGHQFPNYSSELNVNALLLGDSALYLCASSLGTGRPPNEQFFGPGTRLTVL.

The chain employs TRBV19 and TRBJ1-4; D is perhaps TRBD1 (6 bases). The CDR3 spans 14 residues. Germline CDR1 and CDR2: LNHDA and SQIVND (reference sequence). Trimming removed 5 bases at V and 8 bases at J, with 15 bases between. The CDR3 DNA sequence: TGTGCCAGTAGTGAAACAGGGCTGGGGGAAAAACTGTTTTTT. Translation gives CASSETGLGEKLFF.

V and J are TRBV7-2 and TRBJ2-7; 8 bases are a match to TRBD2. The CDR3 extends over 14 amino acids. CDR1 and CDR2 from the germline V gene are SGHTA and FQGNSA. The trim removed 2 bases at V and 0 bases at J, leaving 0 bases unmatched. CDR3 bases: TGTGCCAGCAGCTTAACTAGCGGCTCCTACGAGCAGTACTTC. This sequence encodes CASSLTSGSYEQYF.